Shown below are 26 T cell receptor beta chains from a single sample sequenced in a study of cytomegalovirus exposure and HLA in healthy donors. The PCR had 60 Vbeta and 13 Jbeta primers. Sequencing used immunoSEQ multiplex PCR; TCRdb keeps in-frame clones, though not all of them. The sample lists about 67,000 clones, around 67% occurring once. The sequencing sample was made of PBMCs. All receptors come from a woman between 25 and 40 years old in good health and CMV-seronegative.

In this sample, this clone turned up once. This rearrangement joins TRBV6-9 to TRBJ2-1; 15 bases line up with TRBD2. Germline V lookup: CDR1 MNHGY, CDR2 SVAAGI. The CDR3 totals 16 residues. V dropped 6 bases and J dropped 8; count of bases not matched to a gene: 8. Here the CDR3 DNA reads TGTGCCAGCAGCCTCGGACTAGCGGGGGGGGCTGATGAGCAGTTCTTC. Its translation is CASSLGLAGGADEQFF.

The gene calls are TRBV4-3 and TRBJ2-3, with TRBD2 matching over 9 bases. The CDR3 has 18 residues. The V and J ends lost 0 bases and 0 bases, in that order; junction bases with no gene match: 7. Germline V gene data show CDR1 as LGHNA and CDR2 as YSLEER. CDR3 amino acids: CASSQDWRRGGSTDTQYF. The CDR3 DNA sequence: TGCGCCAGCAGCCAAGATTGGCGGCGGGGGGGCAGCACAGATACGCAGTATTTT.

This rearrangement joins TRBV5-1 to TRBJ2-6; D is possibly TRBD1 (6 bases). CDR1 and CDR2 from the germline V gene are SGHRS and YFSETQ. V was shortened by 0 bases and J by 2 bases, with 15 bases between the two germline ends. The CDR3 contains 18 residues. The CDR3 loop reads CASSLEGRGATGANVLTF. In DNA, the CDR3 is TGCGCCAGCAGCTTGGAGGGCAGGGGTGCTACTGGGGCCAACGTCCTGACTTTC. The variable domain in full, with the rest retrieved from reference TRBV5-1 and TRBJ2-6, is KAGVTQTPRYLIKTRGQQVTLSCSPISGHRSVSWYQQTPGQGLQFLFEYFSETQRNKGNFPGRFSGRQFSNSRSEMNVSTLELGDSALYLCASSLEGRGATGANVLTFGAGSRLTVL.

This clone was counted a few times. The chain's CDR3 is CSVDGLAGGHEQFF. The CDR3 coding sequence is TGCAGCGTTGATGGACTAGCGGGTGGTCATGAGCAGTTCTTC. V gene TRBV29-1 combines with J gene TRBJ2-1, with 11 positions matching TRBD2. CDR1 SQVTM and CDR2 ANQGSEA come from the germline V gene. The J segment lost 8 bases and the V segment lost 3 bases, leaving 6 bases of the junction unmatched. The CDR3 totals 14 residues.

CDR3 sequence reads: CAIRRDIKSTDTQYF. CDR3 nucleotides: TGTGCCATCAGAAGGGACATAAAGAGCACAGATACGCAGTATTTT. The J gene is TRBJ2-3, the V gene TRBV10-3; TRBD1 is a possible D gene (6 bases). Germline V gene sequence: CDR1 ENHRY, CDR2 SYGVKD. The V end was cut by 6 bases, the J end by 0 bases, with 13 bases between. This CDR3 has 15 amino acids.

This rearrangement joins TRBV18 to TRBJ1-5; 8 bases fit TRBD1. CDR1 and CDR2 (germline): KGHSH, LQKENI. The J segment lost 4 bases and the V segment lost 6 bases, leaving 8 bases of the junction unmatched. CDR3 length: 15 residues. CDR3 DNA: TGTGCCAGCTCTTTAGGACAGGGCACGAATCAGCCCCAGCATTTT. Amino acids: CASSLGQGTNQPQHF.

This clone came up a few times. The chain employs TRBV2 and TRBJ2-3, with D perhaps matching TRBD2 (6 bases). The CDR3 is 15 amino acids. Germline values: CDR1 SNHLY, CDR2 FYNNEI. V lost 4 bases, J lost 5 bases, and 16 bases lay in between. The CDR3 reads CASSVSGLAQDTQYF. In nucleotides, the CDR3 is TGTGCCAGCAGTGTATCGGGACTGGCGCAAGATACGCAGTATTTT.

The chain combines TRBV5-1 with TRBJ2-3; D gene unclear. Between the trimmed V and J ends, which lost 0 bases and 0 bases, there was a span of 11 bases. The germline CDR1 and CDR2 sequences are SGHRS and YFSETQ. The CDR3 consists of 16 residues. CDR3 amino acids: CASSLAVQWSTDTQYF. The CDR3 region has the DNA TGCGCCAGCAGCTTGGCCGTCCAGTGGAGCACAGATACGCAGTATTTT.

The rearrangement joins TRBV18 to TRBJ2-2; D possibly corresponds to TRBD2 (5 bases). The CDR3 consists of 16 residues. CDR1 and CDR2 (germline): KGHSH, LQKENI. Between the trimmed V and J ends, which lost 0 bases and 3 bases, there was a span of 11 bases. CDR3 in DNA: TGTGCCAGCTCACCACCCGGACTGGGTTACACCGGGGAGCTGTTTTTT. Translation gives CASSPPGLGYTGELFF. Complete variable domain (other parts from reference TRBV18 and TRBJ2-2): NAGVMQNPRHLVRRRGQEARLRCSPMKGHSHVYWYRQLPEEGLKFMVYLQKENIIDESGMPKERFSAEFPKEGPSILRIQQVVRGDSAAYFCASSPPGLGYTGELFFGEGSRLTVL.

The chain uses TRBV6-6 and TRBJ2-5; perhaps TRBD1 as D (6 bases). The V end lost 0 bases, the J end lost 2 bases, and 7 bases lay between the germline ends. The CDR3 runs to 14 residues. Germline V lookup: CDR1 MNHNY, CDR2 SVGAGI (reference sequence). The CDR3 is CASSYSGTQETQYF. CDR3 coding DNA: TGTGCCAGCAGTTACTCAGGGACACAAGAGACCCAGTACTTC.

V gene TRBV28 combines with J gene TRBJ1-3, with a weak D call TRBD1 (6 bases). This CDR3 has 17 amino acids. V was shortened by 4 bases and J by 0 bases, with 16 bases between the two germline ends. The germline CDR1 and CDR2 sequences are MDHEN and SYDVKM. The CDR3 coding sequence is TGTGCCAGCAGTTACTACCGACAGGTTCTCTCTGGAAACACCATATATTTT. Its protein is CASSYYRQVLSGNTIYF.

The rearrangement uses TRBV5-1 and TRBJ2-7; D might be TRBD1 (7 bases). Germline-derived CDR1 and CDR2 are SGHRS and YFSETQ. V shed 4 bases and J shed 4 bases, with 15 bases lying between them. The CDR3 covers 14 residues. CDR3 residues: CASSMEGAPYEQYF. The CDR3 DNA reads as TGCGCCAGCAGCATGGAGGGGGCGCCATACGAGCAGTACTTC.

V gene TRBV11-2 combines with J gene TRBJ1-5; 11 bases line up with TRBD1. This CDR3 spans 16 amino acids. With V trimmed by 3 bases and J by 7 bases, 8 bases remained unmatched. Germline values: CDR1 SGHAT, CDR2 FQNNGV. The DNA for the CDR3 is TGTGCCAGCAGCTTGACCGGGACAGGGGGTCGGCAGCCCCAGCATTTT. Translated: CASSLTGTGGRQPQHF.

The genes are TRBV9 and TRBJ2-3, with D tentatively TRBD2 (6 bases). V shed 4 bases and J shed 0 bases, with 12 bases lying between them. Germline lookup yields CDR1 SGDLS and CDR2 YYNGEE. The CDR3 is made up of 15 amino acids. CDR3 nucleotide sequence: TGTGCCAGCAGCCTTCGGGCGGGGAGCACAGATACGCAGTATTTT. Translated: CASSLRAGSTDTQYF.

This CDR3 is CASSDRGAGGRGEQFF. CDR3 in DNA: TGTGCCAGCAGCGACAGGGGAGCGGGGGGGCGGGGGGAGCAGTTCTTC. V and J are TRBV9 and TRBJ2-1, with 10 bases lining up with TRBD2. CDR3 length: 16 residues. Germline V gives CDR1 SGDLS, CDR2 YYNGEE. V lost 3 bases, J lost 10 bases, and 13 bases stayed unmatched.

This clone was counted once. This chain connects TRBV29-1 to TRBJ1-3, with a possible D match to TRBD1 (5 bases). CDR3 length equals 14 residues. V was shortened by 7 bases and J by 4 bases, with 17 bases between the two germline ends. The germline V gene has CDR1 SQVTM and CDR2 ANQGSEA. CDR3 coding DNA: TGCAGCGCTGGGACTCAACCGGCCGGAAACACCATATATTTT. It is translated as CSAGTQPAGNTIYF.

The CDR3 sequence is CASSINPGQGGEKLFF. The CDR3 DNA follows: TGTGCCAGCAGCATTAATCCGGGACAGGGGGGGGAAAAACTGTTTTTT. The chain joins TRBV9 to TRBJ1-4, with 11 bases matching TRBD1. V lost 4 bases and J lost 8; bases outside the gene matches: 10. Per the germline V gene, CDR1 is SGDLS and CDR2 is YYNGEE. The CDR3 is made up of 16 amino acids.

The rearrangement links TRBV4-1 to TRBJ2-1, with 8 bases that match TRBD1. This CDR3 region has 16 residues. V lost 4 bases, J lost 4 bases, and 9 bases stayed unmatched. Germline values: CDR1 MGHRA, CDR2 YSYEKL. The CDR3 nucleotides are TGCGCCAGCAGCCCGGTAGGCAGGGGGCAGTACAATGAGCAGTTCTTC. Encoded protein: CASSPVGRGQYNEQFF.

The rearrangement uses TRBV7-2 and TRBJ1-5; D is unresolved. The V gene lost 1 base and the J gene lost 7 bases, with 5 bases spanning the gap. The germline V gene encodes CDR1 SGHTA and CDR2 FQGNSA. The CDR3 spans 12 residues. CDR3 residues: CASSLGAQPQHF. CDR3 DNA: TGTGCCAGCAGCTTAGGGGCGCAGCCCCAGCATTTT.

This clone was picked up one time. V gene TRBV7-9 combines with J gene TRBJ2-2, with TRBD2 matching over 14 bases. Trimming took 4 bases from V and 5 from J; bases not matched to a gene: 6. Germline assignment: CDR1 SEHNR and CDR2 FQNEAQ (reference sequence). The CDR3 contains 17 residues. CDR3 in amino acids: CASSSGLAGGRTGELFF. The CDR3 DNA reads TGTGCCAGCAGCTCCGGACTAGCGGGGGGCCGAACCGGGGAGCTGTTTTTT.

This chain connects TRBV5-6 to TRBJ2-7, with D possibly TRBD2 on 5 matching bases. V dropped 0 bases and J dropped 6 bases, with 13 bases sitting between them. This CDR3 contains 14 residues. From germline, CDR1 is SGHDT and CDR2 YYEEEE. CDR3 loop: CASSLARSEAEQYF. The CDR3 DNA sequence: TGTGCCAGCAGCTTGGCGAGGTCGGAGGCCGAGCAGTACTTC.

This clone has only a few counts. The rearrangement links TRBV6-5 to TRBJ1-2; 10 nucleotides agree with TRBD1. The CDR3 spans 14 residues. With 2 bases clipped from V and 8 bases from J, the junction kept 5 bases outside the gene matches. Germline assignment: CDR1 MNHEY and CDR2 SVGAGI. The CDR3 protein is CASSYLPGQGGYTF. CDR3 nucleotide sequence: TGTGCCAGCAGTTACCTTCCGGGACAGGGGGGCTACACCTTC.

The chain links TRBV7-9 to TRBJ1-6, with TRBD1 matching 7 bases. With V trimmed by 4 bases and J by 6 bases, 9 bases remained unmatched. Germline CDR1 SEHNR, CDR2 FQNEAQ (reference sequence). This CDR3 contains 16 residues. The CDR3 loop is CASSSLWTGTNSPLHF. CDR3 bases: TGTGCCAGCAGCTCTTTGTGGACAGGAACTAATTCACCCCTCCACTTT. Based on the CDR3 plus reference TRBV7-9 and TRBJ1-6, the full variable domain is DTGVSQNPRHKITKRGQNVTFRCDPISEHNRLYWYRQTLGQGPEFLTYFQNEAQLEKSRLLSDRFSAERPKGSFSTLEIQRTEQGDSAMYLCASSSLWTGTNSPLHFGNGTRLTVT.

This clone was recorded only once. The chain employs TRBV29-1 and TRBJ2-7; D perhaps matches TRBD1 (5 bases). CDR1 is SQVTM and CDR2 is ANQGSEA in the germline V gene. The CDR3 length is 12 residues. Trimming removed 1 base from V and 4 bases from J, with 8 bases in between. CDR3 sequence: CSVEGRAYEQYF. As DNA, the CDR3 is TGCAGCGTTGAAGGCAGGGCATACGAGCAGTACTTC.

This clone was observed a few times. This rearrangement joins TRBV21-1 to TRBJ2-7; the D call TRBD1 from the table was never checked on the DNA. TRBV21-1 is marked as a pseudogene. The CDR3 consists of 14 residues. The CDR3 loop reads CASSAWAGRYEQYF. The CDR3 bases are TGTGCCAGCAGCGCCTGGGCAGGGCGCTACGAGCAGTACTTC.

This sequence joins TRBV7-8 and TRBJ2-1, with 7 bases lining up with TRBD2. CDR1 is SGHVS, CDR2 FQNEAQ, per germline. The CDR3 has 14 amino acids. The V segment lost 7 bases and the J segment 2 bases; nucleotides outside the gene matches: 5. The CDR3 DNA follows: TGTGCCAGCACCTCGGGGGGAGCCTACAATGAGCAGTTCTTC. Translated, it gives CASTSGGAYNEQFF.